These 21 T cell receptor beta chains share one sample of origin, sequenced in a study of T cells expressing NK-cell markers. TCRdb reanalyzed the 5' RACE reads, giving one entry per CDR3 protein sequence and no DNA. Reported are tens of thousands of distinct CDR3 sequences; the ten largest clones contain roughly three fifths. Sequenced material: blood T cells: a sorted CD56 or NKG2C T cell subset, CD4+ or CD8+ T cells, or bulk PBMC T cells (not recorded which). The source of these receptors is a woman between 18 and 69 years old in good health.

The chain joins TRBV29-1 to TRBJ2-3; absent DNA, TCRdb's TRBD2 call cannot be checked. The CDR3 is 14 residues long. From germline, CDR1 is SQVTM and CDR2 ANQGSEA. The CDR3 reads CSVTPSGSTDTQYF.

The V call is TRBV5-1, the J call TRBJ2-7; there is no DNA to check the TCRdb D call of TRBD1. CDR3 length: 13 residues. CDR1 and CDR2 (germline): SGHRS, YFSETQ. The chain's CDR3 is CASSLTGGYEQYF.

This chain joins TRBV4-1 and TRBJ1-1; the D gene TCRdb calls, TRBD1, cannot be checked with no DNA. The germline gives CDR1 MGHRA, CDR2 YSYEKL. This CDR3 contains 13 residues. CDR3 amino acids: CASSQQQGPEAFF.

The J gene is TRBJ1-2, the V gene TRBV12-3 or TRBV12-4; TCRdb names TRBD1, which stays unverified in the absence of DNA. The CDR3 is 13 residues long. The chain's CDR3 is CASSFPGFNGYTF.

The rearrangement uses TRBV27 and TRBJ2-5; there is no DNA to check the TCRdb D call of TRBD2. CDR3 size: 15 residues. Germline CDR1 reads MNHEY; CDR2 reads SMNVEV (reference sequence). The CDR3 sequence: CASSYDSGRGQTQYF.

The chain's CDR3 is CASSQDPGGKAYEQYF. This sequence joins TRBV4-1 and TRBJ2-7; TCRdb picks TRBD1, but there is no DNA to check that call. The CDR3 extends over 16 amino acids. Germline V lookup: CDR1 MGHRA, CDR2 YSYEKL.

CDR3 protein: CASSTTGAYQETQYF. The rearrangement joins TRBV6-1 to TRBJ2-5; no DNA is available, so the TRBD1 call from TCRdb remains unchecked. CDR1 and CDR2 (germline): MNHNS, SASEGT. The CDR3 is 15 amino acids.

The gene calls are TRBV15 and TRBJ2-1; there is no DNA to check the TCRdb D call of TRBD2. The germline CDR1 and CDR2 sequences are LNHNV and YYDKDF (reference sequence). The CDR3 extends over 17 amino acids. CDR3 in amino acids: CAIWTGTSGSSYNEQFF.

This CDR3 is CASSLNPRRGSTGELFF. The V gene is TRBV11-2, the J gene TRBJ2-2; TCRdb gives TRBD1 as the D gene, but with no DNA this cannot be confirmed. CDR1 and CDR2 (germline): SGHAT, FQNNGV. This CDR3 region has 17 residues. The full variable domain, rest sourced from reference TRBV11-2 and TRBJ2-2, is EAGVAQSPRYKIIEKRQSVAFWCNPISGHATLYWYQQILGQGPKLLIQFQNNGVVDDSQLPKDRFSAERLKGVDSTLKIQPAKLEDSAVYLCASSLNPRRGSTGELFFGEGSRLTVL.

The rearrangement links TRBV11-2 to TRBJ2-7; TCRdb returns TRBD2, unconfirmable since there is no DNA. Germline V gene sequence: CDR1 SGHAT, CDR2 FQNNGV. This CDR3 contains 12 residues. This CDR3 is CASSSSSTEQYF.

The V gene is TRBV5-1, the J gene TRBJ1-1. The CDR3 runs 17 residues. In germline, CDR1 is SGHRS, CDR2 YFSETQ. CDR3 sequence reads: CASSWESQTNMNTEAFF. Variable domain in full (rest from reference TRBV5-1 and TRBJ1-1): KAGVTQTPRYLIKTRGQQVTLSCSPISGHRSVSWYQQTPGQGLQFLFEYFSETQRNKGNFPGRFSGRQFSNSRSEMNVSTLELGDSALYLCASSWESQTNMNTEAFFGQGTRLTVV.

V gene TRBV29-1 combines with J gene TRBJ2-1; TCRdb gives TRBD2 as the D gene, but with no DNA this cannot be confirmed. Germline CDR1 reads SQVTM; CDR2 reads ANQGSEA. The CDR3 totals 14 residues. CDR3 amino acids: CSTRTSGGLNEQFF.

The chain joins TRBV2 to TRBJ1-1; TCRdb lists TRBD1, though no DNA is available to test this call. The CDR3 covers 17 residues. The germline V gene encodes CDR1 SNHLY and CDR2 FYNNEI. The CDR3 loop reads CASKVGEGRPRNTEAFF.

The chain links TRBV4-2 to TRBJ2-1; the TRBD2 assignment by TCRdb is unverifiable without DNA. Per the germline V gene, CDR1 is LGHNA and CDR2 is YNFKEQ. This CDR3 is built from 16 residues. CDR3 region: CASSQDGSGSSNEQFF.

The chain's CDR3 is CATSREFYPNTEAFF. This chain uses TRBV15 with TRBJ1-1. Germline assignment: CDR1 LNHNV and CDR2 YYDKDF (reference sequence). This CDR3 comprises 15 residues.

The J gene is TRBJ2-1, the V gene TRBV7-8; TCRdb gives TRBD1 as the D gene, but with no DNA this cannot be confirmed. The CDR3 is 16 residues long. CDR1 and CDR2 from the germline V gene are SGHVS and FQNEAQ. The CDR3 region is CASSPRNGGVWNEQFF.

This chain uses TRBV9 with TRBJ2-1; TCRdb returns TRBD2, unconfirmable since there is no DNA. The CDR3 contains 16 residues. CDR1 and CDR2 from the germline V gene are SGDLS and YYNGEE. The CDR3 sequence is CASSAGTTGEGGEQFF.

V gene TRBV4-1 combines with J gene TRBJ2-3; the TRBD2 assignment by TCRdb is unverifiable without DNA. This CDR3 is built from 17 residues. The V gene's germline CDR1 is MGHRA and CDR2 YSYEKL. This CDR3 is CASSQGRLAGGTDTQYF.

The rearrangement joins TRBV20-1 to TRBJ2-1. CDR3 length: 13 amino acids. Germline values: CDR1 DFQATT, CDR2 SNEGSKA (reference sequence). This chain's CDR3 is CSARGPSYNEQFF.

The CDR3: CSAIASPGYGYTF. This rearrangement joins TRBV20-1 to TRBJ1-2; TCRdb outputs TRBD1, but without DNA this stays unchecked. This CDR3 is 13 amino acids long. Per germline, CDR1 DFQATT and CDR2 SNEGSKA (reference sequence).

This chain connects TRBV7-2 to TRBJ2-7; absent DNA, TCRdb's TRBD1 call cannot be checked. The CDR3 is 16 residues long. Germline V gene data show CDR1 as SGHTA and CDR2 as FQGNSA. This chain's CDR3 is CASSLGGGRSSYEQYF. The full variable domain, in which reference TRBV7-2 and TRBJ2-7 provide the parts outside the CDR3, is GAGVSQSPSNKVTEKGKDVELRCDPISGHTALYWYRQSLGQGLEFLIYFQGNSAPDKSGLPSDRFSAERTGGSVSTLTIQRTQQEDSAVYLCASSLGGGRSSYEQYFGPGTRLTVT.